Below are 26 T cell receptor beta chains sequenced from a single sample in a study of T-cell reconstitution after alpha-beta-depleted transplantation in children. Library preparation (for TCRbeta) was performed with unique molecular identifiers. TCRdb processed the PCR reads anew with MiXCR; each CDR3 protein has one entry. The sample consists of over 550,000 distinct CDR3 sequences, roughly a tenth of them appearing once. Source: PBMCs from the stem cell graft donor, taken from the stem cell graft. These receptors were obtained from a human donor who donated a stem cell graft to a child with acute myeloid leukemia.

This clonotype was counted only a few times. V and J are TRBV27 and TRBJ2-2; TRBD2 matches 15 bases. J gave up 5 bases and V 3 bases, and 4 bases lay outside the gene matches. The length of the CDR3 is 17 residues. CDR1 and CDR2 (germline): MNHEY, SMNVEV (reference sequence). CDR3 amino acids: CASSFGLAGGWTGELFF. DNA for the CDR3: TGTGCCAGCAGTTTCGGACTAGCGGGAGGGTGGACCGGGGAGCTGTTTTTT.

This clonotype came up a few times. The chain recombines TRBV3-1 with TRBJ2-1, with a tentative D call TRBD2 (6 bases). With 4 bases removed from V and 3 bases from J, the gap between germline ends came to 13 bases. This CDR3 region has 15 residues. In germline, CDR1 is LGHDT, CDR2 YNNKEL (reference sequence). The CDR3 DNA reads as TGTGCCAGCAGCCTTAATAGCGGAAACTACAATGAGCAGTTCTTC. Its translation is CASSLNSGNYNEQFF.

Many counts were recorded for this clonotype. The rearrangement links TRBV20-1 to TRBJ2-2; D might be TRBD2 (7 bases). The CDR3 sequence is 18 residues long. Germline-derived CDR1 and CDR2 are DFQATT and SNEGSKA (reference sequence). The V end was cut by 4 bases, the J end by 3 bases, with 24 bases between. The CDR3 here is CSATPVLGGGSYTGELFF. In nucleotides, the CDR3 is TGCAGTGCTACTCCCGTCCTGGGGGGCGGGAGTTACACCGGGGAGCTGTTTTTT.

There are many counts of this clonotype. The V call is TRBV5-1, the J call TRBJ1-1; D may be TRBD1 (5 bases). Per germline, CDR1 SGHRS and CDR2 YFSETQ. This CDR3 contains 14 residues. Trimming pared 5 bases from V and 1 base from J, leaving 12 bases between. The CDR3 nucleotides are TGCGCCAGCAGGTCCGGGACGCCGAACACTGAAGCTTTCTTT. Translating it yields CASRSGTPNTEAFF.

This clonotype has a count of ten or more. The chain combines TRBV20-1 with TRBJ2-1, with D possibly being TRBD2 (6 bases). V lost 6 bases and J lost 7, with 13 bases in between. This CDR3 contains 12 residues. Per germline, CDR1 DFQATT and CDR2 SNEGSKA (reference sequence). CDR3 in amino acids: CSAGDSLNEQFF. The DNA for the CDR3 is TGCAGTGCCGGGGACTCCTTAAATGAGCAGTTCTTC.

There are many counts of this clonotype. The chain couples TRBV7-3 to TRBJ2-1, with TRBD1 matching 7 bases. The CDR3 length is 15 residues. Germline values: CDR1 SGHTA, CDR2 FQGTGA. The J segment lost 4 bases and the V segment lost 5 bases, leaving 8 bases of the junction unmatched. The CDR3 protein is CASSQTGTDYNEQFF. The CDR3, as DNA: TGTGCCAGCAGCCAAACCGGGACAGATTACAATGAGCAGTTCTTC.

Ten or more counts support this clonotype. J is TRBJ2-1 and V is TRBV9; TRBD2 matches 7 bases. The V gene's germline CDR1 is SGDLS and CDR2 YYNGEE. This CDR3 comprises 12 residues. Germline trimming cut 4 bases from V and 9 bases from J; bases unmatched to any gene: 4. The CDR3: CASSLVAGEQFF. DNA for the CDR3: TGTGCCAGCAGCTTAGTAGCGGGTGAGCAGTTCTTC.

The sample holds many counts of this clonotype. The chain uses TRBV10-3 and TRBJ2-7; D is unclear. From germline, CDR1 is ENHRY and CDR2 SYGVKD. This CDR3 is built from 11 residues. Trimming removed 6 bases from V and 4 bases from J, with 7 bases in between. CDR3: CAIRSQYEQYF. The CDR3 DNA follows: TGTGCCATCAGGTCGCAGTACGAGCAGTACTTC.

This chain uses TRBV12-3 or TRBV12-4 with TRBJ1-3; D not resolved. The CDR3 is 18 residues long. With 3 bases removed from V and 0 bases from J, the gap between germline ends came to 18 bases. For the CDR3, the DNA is TGTGCCAGCAGTTTTAGTTCTGATAGCTCTTTCTCTGGAAACACCATATATTTT. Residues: CASSFSSDSSFSGNTIYF.

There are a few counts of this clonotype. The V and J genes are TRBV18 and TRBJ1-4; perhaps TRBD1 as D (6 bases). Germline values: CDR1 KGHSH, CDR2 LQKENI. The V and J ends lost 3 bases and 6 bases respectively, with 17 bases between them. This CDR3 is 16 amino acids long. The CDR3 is CASSPQQGGLDEKLFF. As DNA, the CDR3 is TGTGCCAGCTCACCGCAACAGGGAGGGCTGGATGAAAAACTGTTTTTT.

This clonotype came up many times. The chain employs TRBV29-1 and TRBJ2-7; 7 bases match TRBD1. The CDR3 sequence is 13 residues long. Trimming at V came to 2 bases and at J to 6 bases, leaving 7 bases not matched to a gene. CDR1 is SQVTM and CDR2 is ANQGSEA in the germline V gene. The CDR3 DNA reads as TGCAGCGTTGAATTGCGACAGGGTGGCGAGCAGTACTTC. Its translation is CSVELRQGGEQYF.

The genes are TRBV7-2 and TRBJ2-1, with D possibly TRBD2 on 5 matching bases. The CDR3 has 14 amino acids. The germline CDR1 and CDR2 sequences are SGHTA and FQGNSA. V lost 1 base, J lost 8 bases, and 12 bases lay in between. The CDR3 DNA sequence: TGTGCCAGCAGCTTAGAGGAGGTGTCGCATGAGCAGTTCTTC. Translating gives CASSLEEVSHEQFF.

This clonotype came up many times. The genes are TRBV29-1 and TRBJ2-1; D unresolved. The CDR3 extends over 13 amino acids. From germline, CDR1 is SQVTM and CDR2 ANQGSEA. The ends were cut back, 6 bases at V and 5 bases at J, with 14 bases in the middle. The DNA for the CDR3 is TGCAGCGTGGGGTCAACTATTAACAATGAGCAGTTCTTC. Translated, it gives CSVGSTINNEQFF.

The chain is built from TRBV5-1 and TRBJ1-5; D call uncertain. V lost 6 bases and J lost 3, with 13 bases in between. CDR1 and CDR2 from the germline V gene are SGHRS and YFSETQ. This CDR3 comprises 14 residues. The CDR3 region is CASTPDGLNQPQHF. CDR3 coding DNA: TGCGCCAGCACCCCGGACGGGCTCAATCAGCCCCAGCATTTT.

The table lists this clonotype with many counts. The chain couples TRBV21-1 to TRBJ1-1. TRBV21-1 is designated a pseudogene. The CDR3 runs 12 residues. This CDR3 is CASSSSNTEAFF. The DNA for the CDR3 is TGTGCCAGCAGCTCGTCGAACACTGAAGCTTTCTTT.

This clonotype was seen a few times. CDR3 in DNA: TGCGCCAGCAGCTTGGTTGCTAGCGGGAGTTGGGGGCAAGAGACCCAGTACTTC. Protein: CASSLVASGSWGQETQYF. The chain is built from TRBV5-1 and TRBJ2-5; 10 bases are a match to TRBD2. CDR1 SGHRS and CDR2 YFSETQ come from the germline V gene. V lost 0 bases and J lost 2; bases outside the gene matches: 10. The CDR3 length is 18 residues.

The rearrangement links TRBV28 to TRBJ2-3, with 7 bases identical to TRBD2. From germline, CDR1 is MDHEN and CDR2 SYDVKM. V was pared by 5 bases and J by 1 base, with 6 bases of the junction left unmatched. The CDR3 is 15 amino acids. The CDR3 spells CASSGRALGTDTQYF. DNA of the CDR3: TGTGCCAGCAGTGGGAGGGCGCTGGGCACAGATACGCAGTATTTT.

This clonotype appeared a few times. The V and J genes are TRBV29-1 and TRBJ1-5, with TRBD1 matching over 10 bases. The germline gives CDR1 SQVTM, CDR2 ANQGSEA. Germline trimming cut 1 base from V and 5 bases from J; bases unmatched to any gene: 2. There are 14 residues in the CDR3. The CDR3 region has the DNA TGCAGCGTTGAAGGTGGGACAGGGGATCAGCCCCAGCATTTT. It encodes CSVEGGTGDQPQHF.

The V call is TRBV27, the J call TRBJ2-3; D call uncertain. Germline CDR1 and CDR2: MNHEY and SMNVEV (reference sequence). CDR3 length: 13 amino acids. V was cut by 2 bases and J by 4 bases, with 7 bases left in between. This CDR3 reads CASSLRISDTQYF. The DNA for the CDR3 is TGTGCCAGCAGTTTAAGAATCTCAGATACGCAGTATTTT.

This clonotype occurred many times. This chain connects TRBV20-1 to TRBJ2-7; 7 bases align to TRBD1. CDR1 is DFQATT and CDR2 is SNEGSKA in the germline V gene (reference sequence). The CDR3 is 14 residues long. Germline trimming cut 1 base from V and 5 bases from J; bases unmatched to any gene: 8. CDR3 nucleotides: TGCAGTGCTAGAGTCGACAGGGAAGGCGACGAGCAGTACTTC. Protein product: CSARVDREGDEQYF.

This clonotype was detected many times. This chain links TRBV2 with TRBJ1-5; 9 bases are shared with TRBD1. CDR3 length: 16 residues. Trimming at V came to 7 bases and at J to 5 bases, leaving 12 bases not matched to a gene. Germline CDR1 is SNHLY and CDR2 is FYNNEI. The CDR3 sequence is CASKDIQGAKDQPQHF. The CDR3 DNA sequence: TGTGCCAGCAAGGATATACAGGGGGCGAAGGATCAGCCCCAGCATTTT.

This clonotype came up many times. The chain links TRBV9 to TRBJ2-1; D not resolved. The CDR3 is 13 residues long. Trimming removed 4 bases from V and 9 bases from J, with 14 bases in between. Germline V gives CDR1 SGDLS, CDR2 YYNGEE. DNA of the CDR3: TGTGCCAGCAGCTCCGGACCCCTAGGTGAGCAGTTCTTC. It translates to CASSSGPLGEQFF.

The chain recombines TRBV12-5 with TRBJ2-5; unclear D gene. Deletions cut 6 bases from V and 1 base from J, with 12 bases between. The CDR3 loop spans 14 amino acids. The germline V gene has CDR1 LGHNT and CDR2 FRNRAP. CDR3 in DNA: TGTGCTAGTGGCCCGTTCCTCGGCCAAGAGACCCAGTACTTC. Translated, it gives CASGPFLGQETQYF. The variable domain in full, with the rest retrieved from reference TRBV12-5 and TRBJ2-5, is DARVTQTPRHKVTEMGQEVTMRCQPILGHNTVFWYRQTMMQGLELLAYFRNRAPLDDSGMPKDRFSAEMPDATLATLKIQPSEPRDSAVYFCASGPFLGQETQYFGPGTRLLVL.

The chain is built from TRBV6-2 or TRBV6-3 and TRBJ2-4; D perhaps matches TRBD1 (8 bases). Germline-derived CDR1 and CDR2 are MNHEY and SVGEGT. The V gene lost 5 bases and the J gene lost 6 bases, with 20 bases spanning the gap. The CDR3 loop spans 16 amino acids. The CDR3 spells CASSTDRAGAINIQYF. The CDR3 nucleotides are TGTGCCAGCAGTACGGACAGGGCGGGAGCTATAAACATTCAGTACTTC.

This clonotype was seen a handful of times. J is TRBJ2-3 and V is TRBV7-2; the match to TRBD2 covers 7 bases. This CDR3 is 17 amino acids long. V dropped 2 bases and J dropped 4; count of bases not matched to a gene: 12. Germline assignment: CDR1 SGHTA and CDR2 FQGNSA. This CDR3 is CASSLSSGGSRADTQYF. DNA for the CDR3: TGTGCCAGCAGCTTATCCTCCGGGGGGTCGCGGGCAGATACGCAGTATTTT.

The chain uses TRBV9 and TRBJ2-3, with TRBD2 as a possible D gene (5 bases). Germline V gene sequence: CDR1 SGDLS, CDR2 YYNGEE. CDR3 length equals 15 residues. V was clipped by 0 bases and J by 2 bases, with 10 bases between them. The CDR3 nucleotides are TGTGCCAGCAGCGTAGACGAGGGCTTCACAGATACGCAGTATTTT. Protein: CASSVDEGFTDTQYF.